This passage covers 12 T cell receptor beta chains from one sample sequenced in a study of T cells in localized non-small cell lung cancer. Produced via immunoSEQ multiplex PCR; TCRdb's table is partial and in-frame only. The sample carries approximately 46,000 clones, around 81% recorded once. Sequenced here: peripheral blood mononuclear cells, sampled before any cancer treatment. These receptors came from a man aged 35 to 69 with stage III lung adenocarcinoma.

CDR3 sequence: CASSFRGGVARNFQETQYF. Written as DNA, the CDR3 is TGCGCCAGCAGCTTCCGCGGGGGGGTGGCAAGGAATTTCCAAGAGACCCAGTACTTC. The chain has TRBV5-1 and TRBJ2-5; 9 positions match TRBD2. With 2 bases clipped from V and 1 base from J, the junction kept 15 bases outside the gene matches. The CDR3 has 19 amino acids. CDR1 is SGHRS and CDR2 is YFSETQ in the germline V gene.

V gene TRBV5-4 combines with J gene TRBJ2-7; no clear D. V lost 2 bases and J 7 bases, leaving 7 bases between the germline ends. Germline loops: CDR1 SGHNT, CDR2 YYREEE (reference sequence). This CDR3 spans 11 amino acids. CDR3 sequence reads: CASSFVGEQYF. CDR3 nucleotides: TGTGCCAGCAGCTTCGTAGGAGAGCAGTACTTC.

This chain joins TRBV18 and TRBJ2-6; no reliable D call. CDR3 length: 16 amino acids. V dropped 0 bases and J dropped 0 bases, with 6 bases sitting between them. Per germline, CDR1 KGHSH and CDR2 LQKENI. The DNA of the CDR3 is TGTGCCAGCTCACCACCGGTCCACTCTGGGGCCAACGTCCTGACTTTC. Protein sequence: CASSPPVHSGANVLTF.

The chain links TRBV27 to TRBJ2-2; D perhaps matches TRBD1 (6 bases). The V end was cut by 6 bases, the J end by 7 bases, with 18 bases between. This CDR3 is built from 15 residues. Germline V gene sequence: CDR1 MNHEY, CDR2 SMNVEV (reference sequence). Here the CDR3 DNA reads TGTGCCAGCAGGATAAACAGGGTCACGGTCGGGGAGCTGTTTTTT. Translation gives CASRINRVTVGELFF.

This clone has a handful of counts. The chain is built from TRBV5-4 and TRBJ1-6, with D possibly TRBD1 on 6 matching bases. The germline gives CDR1 SGHNT, CDR2 YYREEE (reference sequence). CDR3 length: 15 residues. V was trimmed by 0 bases and J by 4 bases, leaving 8 bases between them. As DNA, the CDR3 is TGTGCCAGCAGCTTGGAGGGGGTTTATAATTCACCCCTCCACTTT. This translates into CASSLEGVYNSPLHF.

The CDR3 coding sequence is TGTGCCAGCAGCTTGTTGAGCGAAGAGACCCAGTACTTC. It translates to CASSLLSEETQYF. The genes are TRBV7-9 and TRBJ2-5; D gene ambiguous. Trimming took off 3 bases at V and 3 bases at J, with 8 bases between the two ends. CDR1 is SEHNR, CDR2 FQNEAQ, per germline (reference sequence). The CDR3 has 13 residues.

The V call is TRBV9, the J call TRBJ2-1; 11 nucleotides align to TRBD2. Germline V gene lookup returns CDR1 SGDLS and CDR2 YYNGEE. V was pared by 5 bases and J by 5 bases, with 6 bases of the junction left unmatched. The CDR3 consists of 15 residues. CDR3 residues: CASRASGGYNNEQFF. CDR3 coding DNA: TGTGCCAGCAGGGCTAGCGGGGGGTATAACAATGAGCAGTTCTTC.

The chain links TRBV27 to TRBJ2-5; 9 bases match TRBD1. V shed 5 bases, J shed 3 bases, and the junction held 1 base outside the gene matches. Germline CDR1 and CDR2: MNHEY and SMNVEV (reference sequence). This CDR3 is built from 13 residues. In DNA, the CDR3 is TGTGCCAGCAGTAGACAGGGGGAAGAGACCCAGTACTTC. Translating it yields CASSRQGEETQYF.

V and J are TRBV2 and TRBJ2-5; D might be TRBD2 (6 bases). Germline V gives CDR1 SNHLY, CDR2 FYNNEI. The V gene lost 2 bases and the J gene lost 5 bases, with 18 bases spanning the gap. The length of the CDR3 is 16 residues. The CDR3: CASSERYQASVETQYF. The CDR3 nucleotides read TGTGCCAGCAGTGAAAGATATCAAGCTAGCGTGGAGACCCAGTACTTC.

J is TRBJ2-7 and V is TRBV21-1. TRBV21-1 is noted as a pseudogene. The CDR3 totals 17 residues. This CDR3 is CASSPRGAGKPVVEQYF. In nucleotides, the CDR3 is TGTGCCAGCAGCCCGAGGGGCGCGGGCAAACCGGTGGTCGAGCAGTACTTC.

This sequence joins TRBV6-5 and TRBJ2-3, with 10 bases lining up with TRBD1. There are 14 residues in the CDR3. Germline loops: CDR1 MNHEY, CDR2 SVGAGI. V was pared by 6 bases and J by 6 bases, with 6 bases of the junction left unmatched. This chain's CDR3 is CASRDRGIRDTQYF. DNA of the CDR3: TGTGCCAGCAGGGACAGGGGGATCCGGGATACGCAGTATTTT.

The chain carries TRBV18 and TRBJ1-5; D ambiguous. The CDR3 is 16 amino acids. Trimming stripped 1 base from V and 0 bases from J, with 10 bases between. Germline values: CDR1 KGHSH, CDR2 LQKENI. CDR3 in amino acids: CASSPRTLDSNQPQHF. CDR3 nucleotide sequence: TGTGCCAGCTCACCACGAACACTTGATAGCAATCAGCCCCAGCATTTT.